The text below deals with one TCR beta chain. Per the germline V gene, CDR1 is SGHRS and CDR2 is YFSETQ. There are 14 residues in the CDR3. V gave up 2 bases and J gave up 3 bases; unmatched junction bases: 2. The data originate from a study of early stage breast cancer tumors. Clones were read by immunoSEQ multiplex PCR, and TCRdb kept only the in-frame ones, dropping some. In the table there are 60,000 to 75,000 clones, less than 90% of which are singletons. This clonotype originated in a person aged 35 to 50 with breast cancer. The chain is built from TRBV5-1 and TRBJ1-5; 7 bases map to TRBD1. The sample taken for sequencing was blood. CDR3: CASSLTGVNQPQHF. The CDR3 DNA reads TGCGCCAGCAGCTTAACAGGGGTCAATCAGCCCCAGCATTTT. Supplemented by reference TRBV5-1 and TRBJ1-5, the full variable domain reads KAGVTQTPRYLIKTRGQQVTLSCSPISGHRSVSWYQQTPGQGLQFLFEYFSETQRNKGNFPGRFSGRQFSNSRSEMNVSTLELGDSALYLCASSLTGVNQPQHFGDGTRLSIL.